The sequence of this T cell receptor beta chain was determined in a study of blood T cell repertoires in COVID-19. For the study at large: Both acute and convalescent COVID-19 samples were obtained from the United States, Italy and Spain.

Authors' processing steps: From reference gene primer amplification, estimates of nucleated cell counts were derived. Data came from immunoSEQ multiplex PCR; TCRdb stores just in-frame clones and leaves some out. V and J calls and clone size follow that table, whereas D and trimming were derived from the DNA. The repertoire holds about 160,000 clones, with under 95% as singletons. The sequencing sample was made of peripheral blood. The sequence derives from a man between 18 and 35 years old with acute or convalescent COVID-19.

The DNA of the CDR3 is TGTGCCAGTAGGGAGCTAGGTAACGGGGAGCTGTTTTTT. It specifies CASRELGNGELFF. V gene TRBV19 combines with J gene TRBJ2-2; unclear D gene. The germline V gene has CDR1 LNHDA and CDR2 SQIVND (reference sequence). Trimming took 6 bases from V and 7 from J, leaving 12 bases between them. This CDR3 region has 13 residues.